The TCR beta chain described here comes from a study of metastatic and nonmetastatic thyroid tumors. Study summary: Comparative analysis of repertoires was undertaken across blood and tumor or nodule tissue obtained from malignant and benign thyroid patients.

From germline, CDR1 is LNHDA and CDR2 SQIVND (reference sequence). The V end lost 6 bases, the J end lost 3 bases, and 12 bases lay between the germline ends. CDR3 length: 13 residues. Every patient underwent thyroid surgery untreated. In this sample, this clone is medium-sized. Original data processing: Using the CDR3 differences seen across clinicopathological groups, the authors built a distant-metastasis classifier for papillary thyroid cancer, which was meant to discriminate distant-metastatic patients. With MiXCR, TCRdb called clones anew from the PCR reads. For this entry, the V and J calls and clone size follow TCRdb and not the study's own pipeline. The repertoire includes some 21,000 clones, more than 10% of them detected once, and 6.2% sits in the top ten.

The source is a male donor with papillary thyroid cancer or a benign thyroid nodule (not recorded which). Some clones in this sample may be carry-over from other donors' samples. Sample: blood. The rearrangement joins TRBV19 to TRBJ2-7; D might be TRBD1 or TRBD2, each matching 6 bases. CDR3 in DNA: TGTGCCAGTAGCGCGGGACACAACTACGAGCAGTACTTC. Translating gives CASSAGHNYEQYF.